One sample yielded the 13 T cell receptor beta chains listed below, sequenced in a study of early T cells in non-severe SARS-CoV-2 infection. MiXCR was run by TCRdb on the 5' RACE reads, yielding one entry per CDR3 protein. The repertoire holds 70,000 or so distinct CDR3 sequences, with over 9.5% as singletons. Sequenced material: whole blood, taken at baseline. The receptors here all came from an adult who was a healthcare worker with PCR-confirmed SARS-CoV-2 infection or an uninfected control (not recorded which).

This clonotype was counted between two and nine times. The chain is built from TRBV3-1 and TRBJ2-1, with D uncertain. This CDR3 region has 13 residues. Per the germline V gene, CDR1 is LGHDT and CDR2 is YNNKEL (reference sequence). The germline V and J ends were trimmed by 0 bases and 10 bases, with 10 bases remaining between them. Written as DNA, the CDR3 is TGTGCCAGCAGCCAAGAACCCCGACCGGAGCAGTTCTTC. It encodes CASSQEPRPEQFF.

This clonotype has only a few counts. The chain links TRBV6-6 to TRBJ2-3; 8 bases are shared with TRBD2. The CDR3 sequence is 13 residues long. Per the germline V gene, CDR1 is MNHNY and CDR2 is SVGAGI (reference sequence). J was trimmed by 5 bases and V by 7 bases; bases with no gene match: 5. The CDR3 coding sequence is TGTGCCAGCAACGGGGGGGCGGAAGATACGCAGTATTTT. Translating it yields CASNGGAEDTQYF.

This clonotype was picked up a small number of times. The rearrangement uses TRBV27 and TRBJ1-3; 8 positions match TRBD1. Germline CDR1 reads MNHEY; CDR2 reads SMNVEV (reference sequence). V lost 9 bases and J lost 0; bases outside the gene matches: 4. The CDR3 is 14 residues long. This CDR3 is CARGTGSSGNTIYF. The CDR3 DNA follows: TGTGCCAGGGGGACAGGCAGCTCTGGAAACACCATATATTTT.

This chain connects TRBV5-6 to TRBJ2-1, with D possibly matching TRBD2 (6 bases). This CDR3 region has 14 residues. V was trimmed by 2 bases and J by 5 bases, leaving 11 bases between them. Per the germline V gene, CDR1 is SGHDT and CDR2 is YYEEEE. This CDR3 reads CASSFGRGHNEQFF. The CDR3, as DNA: TGTGCCAGCAGCTTTGGGCGGGGCCACAATGAGCAGTTCTTC.

This chain uses TRBV2 with TRBJ2-4, with 8 bases identical to TRBD1. Germline V lookup: CDR1 SNHLY, CDR2 FYNNEI. The CDR3 sequence is 17 residues long. The ends lost 3 bases at V and 1 base at J; junction bases unmatched: 8. The CDR3 region is CASSDSNRGKAKNIQYF. In DNA, the CDR3 is TGTGCCAGCAGTGACTCCAACAGGGGGAAGGCCAAAAACATTCAGTACTTC.

This clonotype was detected only a few times. The rearrangement uses TRBV12-3 or TRBV12-4 and TRBJ1-1; D uncertain. Between the trimmed V and J ends, which lost 1 base and 2 bases, there was a span of 8 bases. There are 14 residues in the CDR3. As DNA, the CDR3 is TGTGCCAGCAGTTTAGGATCGGGAAACACTGAAGCTTTCTTT. This sequence encodes CASSLGSGNTEAFF.

This clonotype was counted ten times or more. The gene calls are TRBV25-1 and TRBJ2-1; TRBD1 agrees at 8 bases. The V gene's germline CDR1 is MGHDK and CDR2 SYGVNS. The CDR3 extends over 15 amino acids. V lost 2 bases to trimming and J lost 1 base; unmatched junction nucleotides: 1. This chain's CDR3 is CASSETGGSYNEQFF. CDR3 coding DNA: TGTGCCAGCAGTGAAACAGGGGGGTCCTACAATGAGCAGTTCTTC.

This clonotype was counted at least ten times. The CDR3 coding sequence is TGTGCCAGCAGCCCCCGACAGGACACTGAAGCTTTCTTT. This translates into CASSPRQDTEAFF. This chain connects TRBV7-9 to TRBJ1-1, with D perhaps TRBD1 (6 bases). Per the germline V gene, CDR1 is SEHNR and CDR2 is FQNEAQ (reference sequence). Trimming left V 5 bases short and J 3 bases short, with 10 bases between. CDR3 length: 13 amino acids. Filled out from reference TRBV7-9 and TRBJ1-1, the complete variable domain reads DTGVSQNPRHKITKRGQNVTFRCDPISEHNRLYWYRQTLGQGPEFLTYFQNEAQLEKSRLLSDRFSAERPKGSFSTLEIQRTEQGDSAMYLCASSPRQDTEAFFGQGTRLTVV.

The chain combines TRBV6-1 with TRBJ1-2, with D perhaps matching TRBD1 (6 bases). CDR1 MNHNS and CDR2 SASEGT come from the germline V gene. The CDR3 length is 14 residues. Trimming took off 7 bases at V and 6 bases at J, with 18 bases between the two ends. The DNA for the CDR3 is TGTGCCAGCACCCCTTCTCGGGGGCGACATGGCTACACCTTC. Protein product: CASTPSRGRHGYTF.

This clonotype was picked up a small number of times. J is TRBJ2-3 and V is TRBV24-1; TRBD2 might be the D (7 bases). This CDR3 spans 16 amino acids. V was pared by 6 bases and J by 5 bases, with 20 bases between. The germline gives CDR1 KGHDR, CDR2 SFDVKD. The CDR3: CATSPTVGGPGDTQYF. The CDR3 DNA follows: TGTGCCACCAGTCCAACTGTCGGGGGGCCCGGAGATACGCAGTATTTT.

This clonotype was counted a few times. The chain has TRBV18 and TRBJ2-7, with D possibly being TRBD1 (6 bases). The CDR3 consists of 13 residues. Germline assignment: CDR1 KGHSH and CDR2 LQKENI. Trimming took off 1 base at V and 5 bases at J, with 9 bases between the two ends. The DNA for the CDR3 is TGTGCCAGCTCACCACGGGGGCAAGACGAGCAGTACTTC. Translation: CASSPRGQDEQYF.

This sequence joins TRBV6-6 and TRBJ2-7; D is undetermined. In germline, CDR1 is MNHNY, CDR2 SVGAGI (reference sequence). Deletions cut 5 bases from V and 9 bases from J, with 17 bases between. The CDR3 spans 13 residues. Here the CDR3 DNA reads TGTGCCAGCAGTACTCGTCTTGGGATGGGGCAGTACTTC. Its translation is CASSTRLGMGQYF.

The V gene is TRBV30, the J gene TRBJ2-5, with 7 nucleotides matching TRBD2. The germline V gene encodes CDR1 GTSNPN and CDR2 SVGIG (reference sequence). The junction had 4 bases not matched to a gene; V was cut back by 5 bases and J by 4 bases. The CDR3 runs to 12 residues. Written as DNA, the CDR3 is TGTGCCTGGGGACCGGGGGGAGAGACCCAGTACTTC. Translating gives CAWGPGGETQYF.